Sequencing of this TCR beta chain was carried out in a study of beta chain features in type 1 diabetes. This clone has at least ten counts. Sorting that relied on CD45RO/CCR7/CD25/CD127/CD95/CD27 yielded CD4+ naive, central memory, regulatory and stem cell-like memory cells. Of the isolated RNA, all was reverse transcribed, and so the sequenced material was expressed TCRB transcripts. The method was immunoSEQ multiplex PCR; TCRdb's version includes in-frame clones alone and lacks a portion of them. The table has a few hundred thousand clones, roughly 9.6% seen once; the top ten hold 0.03% to 0.04%. V shed 5 bases and J 7 bases; nucleotides not matched to a gene: 8. From germline, CDR1 is MGHRA and CDR2 YSYEKL. The CDR3 loop spans 14 amino acids.

The sample taken for sequencing was naive CD4+ T cells from blood. The V call is TRBV4-1, the J call TRBJ1-2; 9 bases match TRBD1. This TCR came from a woman younger than 35 in good health. CDR3 region: CASSSPGQGIGYTF. The CDR3 nucleotides read TGCGCCAGCAGCTCTCCGGGACAGGGCATTGGCTACACCTTC.